This passage covers 21 T cell receptor beta chains from one sample sequenced in a study of blood T cell repertoires in COVID-19. Clones were sequenced by immunoSEQ multiplex PCR, and TCRdb holds only the in-frame ones, with some missing. The sample has about 60,000 clones, almost 90% seen once. The specimen sequenced was peripheral blood. Every receptor here comes from a man between 60 and 75 years old with active COVID-19.

This sequence joins TRBV11-1 and TRBJ2-1; perhaps TRBD2 as D (7 bases). The CDR3 has 19 residues. Trimming removed 0 bases at V and 4 bases at J, with 22 bases between. Germline values: CDR1 SGHAT, CDR2 FQDESV (reference sequence). The CDR3 region has the DNA TGTGCCAGCAGCTTAGCTTGGGGGGGCGACCCGAAACCGTACAATGAGCAGTTCTTC. Translation gives CASSLAWGGDPKPYNEQFF.

V usage is TRBV19 and J usage is TRBJ1-5; 8 bases map to TRBD1. Germline assignment: CDR1 LNHDA and CDR2 SQIVND (reference sequence). J was trimmed by 3 bases and V by 3 bases; bases with no gene match: 7. There are 16 residues in the CDR3. Here the CDR3 DNA reads TGTGCCAGTAGTATTTGGCAGGGGGCGGACAATCAGCCCCAGCATTTT. Its translation: CASSIWQGADNQPQHF.

The chain carries TRBV9 and TRBJ1-2; 11 bases agree with TRBD1. This CDR3 has 16 amino acids. The V gene end was trimmed by 4 bases and the J gene end by 2 bases; junction bases not matched to a gene: 7. The germline CDR1 and CDR2 sequences are SGDLS and YYNGEE. The CDR3 coding sequence is TGTGCCAGCAGCACCCGAGGGGACAGGGGGAACTATGGCTACACCTTC. Encoded protein: CASSTRGDRGNYGYTF.

The V gene is TRBV5-1, the J gene TRBJ2-5, with TRBD2 matching over 8 bases. Germline CDR1 and CDR2: SGHRS and YFSETQ. Trimming took 2 bases from V and 5 from J; bases not matched to a gene: 8. This CDR3 has 15 residues. The CDR3 sequence is CASSFTRGAWETQYF. The CDR3 coding sequence is TGCGCCAGCAGCTTCACGCGGGGGGCCTGGGAGACCCAGTACTTC.

This rearrangement joins TRBV28 to TRBJ1-5, with 10 bases lining up with TRBD1. V was clipped by 6 bases and J by 3 bases; unmatched bases: 8. The CDR3 runs 16 residues. The germline V gene encodes CDR1 MDHEN and CDR2 SYDVKM. In DNA, the CDR3 is TGTGCCAGCAGAGACAGGGGGCCGACTTTCAATCAGCCCCAGCATTTT. Its protein product is CASRDRGPTFNQPQHF.

The chain carries TRBV6-1 and TRBJ1-4, with D hard to call. The CDR3 loop spans 18 amino acids. V dropped 3 bases and J dropped 4 bases, with 21 bases sitting between them. CDR1 and CDR2 from the germline V gene are MNHNS and SASEGT. This chain's CDR3 is CASSDPPKERRYNEKLFF. In DNA, the CDR3 is TGTGCCAGCAGTGACCCCCCAAAGGAACGGCGGTATAATGAAAAACTGTTTTTT.

The chain has TRBV11-2 and TRBJ2-7, with D maybe TRBD1 (6 bases). The V gene's germline CDR1 is SGHAT and CDR2 FQNNGV. Deletions cut 1 base from V and 7 bases from J, with 14 bases between. This CDR3 region has 14 residues. The CDR3 loop is CASSLVPTGIEQYF. In DNA, the CDR3 is TGTGCCAGCAGCTTAGTCCCCACAGGGATAGAGCAGTACTTC.

The CDR3 DNA is TGTGCCAGCAGCTTAAGGGTCGGACTAGGGGGGTACGAGCAGTACTTC. This gives the protein CASSLRVGLGGYEQYF. The rearrangement joins TRBV7-9 to TRBJ2-7; D might be TRBD2 (7 bases). The ends were cut back, 2 bases at V and 4 bases at J, with 18 bases in the middle. This CDR3 region has 16 residues. The germline gives CDR1 SEHNR, CDR2 FQNEAQ (reference sequence).

This CDR3 is CASSEAGEETQYF. In DNA form, the CDR3 reads TGTGCCAGCAGCGAGGCCGGGGAAGAGACCCAGTACTTC. The rearrangement links TRBV9 to TRBJ2-5; D is possibly TRBD2 (5 bases). Per the germline V gene, CDR1 is SGDLS and CDR2 is YYNGEE. The CDR3 runs 13 residues. The V end lost 3 bases, the J end lost 3 bases, and 9 bases lay between the germline ends.

V usage is TRBV10-3 and J usage is TRBJ2-1, with TRBD2 as a possible D gene (5 bases). Germline V gene sequence: CDR1 ENHRY, CDR2 SYGVKD. V was pared by 6 bases and J by 4 bases, with 10 bases between. The CDR3 has 13 residues. The CDR3 loop reads CAIRGGPYNEQFF. CDR3 nucleotide sequence: TGTGCCATCAGAGGAGGCCCTTACAATGAGCAGTTCTTC.

The V and J genes are TRBV4-1 and TRBJ2-7; a weak D match, TRBD2 (6 bases). The CDR3 runs 17 residues. Per the germline V gene, CDR1 is MGHRA and CDR2 is YSYEKL. The V and J ends lost 1 base and 6 bases respectively, with 22 bases between them. CDR3 loop: CASSQGGRLGGRGEQYF. CDR3 nucleotide sequence: TGCGCCAGCAGCCAAGGGGGGAGGCTAGGAGGTCGTGGCGAGCAGTACTTC.

The chain recombines TRBV11-2 with TRBJ2-3; TRBD2 is a possible D gene (7 bases). This CDR3 spans 15 amino acids. Deletions cut 5 bases from V and 5 bases from J, with 17 bases between. Looked up from germline, CDR1 is SGHAT and CDR2 is FQNNGV. The CDR3 nucleotides read TGTGCCAGCAGCCACGAAAAGGGGGGGGGAGATACGCAGTATTTT. Encoded protein: CASSHEKGGGDTQYF.

The V gene is TRBV28, the J gene TRBJ1-2, with 8 bases lining up with TRBD1. Germline CDR1 is MDHEN and CDR2 is SYDVKM. The CDR3 consists of 13 residues. Germline trimming cut 3 bases from V and 9 bases from J; bases unmatched to any gene: 6. DNA for the CDR3: TGTGCCAGCAGTTTTCGCCAGGGGGCTAGCTACACCTTC. Protein product: CASSFRQGASYTF.

V is TRBV7-3 and J is TRBJ2-1; D gene unclear. Trimming shortened V by 6 bases and J by 0 bases, and 12 bases separated the two germline ends. Germline V lookup: CDR1 SGHTA, CDR2 FQGTGA. This CDR3 spans 15 amino acids. The CDR3 bases are TGTGCCAGCAGTTCCGGGTTCAGCTCCTACAATGAGCAGTTCTTC. Protein sequence: CASSSGFSSYNEQFF.

The chain uses TRBV11-2 and TRBJ1-4; 9 nucleotides line up with TRBD1. J was trimmed by 5 bases and V by 1 base; bases with no gene match: 2. Looked up from germline, CDR1 is SGHAT and CDR2 is FQNNGV. This CDR3 is built from 15 residues. The CDR3 DNA follows: TGTGCCAGCAGCTTAGGGGGACAGGGCAATGAAAAACTGTTTTTT. Protein product: CASSLGGQGNEKLFF.

The gene calls are TRBV10-2 and TRBJ2-1; 10 bases match TRBD1. Losses at the gene ends were 6 bases for V and 3 bases for J; bases not matched to a gene: 20. The CDR3 runs to 20 residues. Germline V gives CDR1 WSHSY, CDR2 SAAADI. The CDR3 region is CASSWDQRNFGTGVYNEQFF. The CDR3 DNA reads TGCGCCAGCAGCTGGGATCAGCGAAACTTCGGGACAGGGGTCTACAATGAGCAGTTCTTC.

The chain employs TRBV11-2 and TRBJ2-5, with a tentative D call TRBD1 (6 bases). CDR1 SGHAT and CDR2 FQNNGV come from the germline V gene. Trimming stripped 1 base from V and 3 bases from J, with 9 bases between. The CDR3 is made up of 14 amino acids. The CDR3 nucleotides are TGTGCCAGCAGCTTAGGCAGGGGAAAAGAGACCCAGTACTTC. Its translation: CASSLGRGKETQYF.

This rearrangement joins TRBV7-9 to TRBJ2-5; D gene uncertain. The V gene lost 1 base and the J gene lost 5 bases, with 5 bases spanning the gap. From germline, CDR1 is SEHNR and CDR2 FQNEAQ (reference sequence). The CDR3 sequence is 12 residues long. CDR3 coding DNA: TGTGCCAGCAGCTTAGTCCCGGAGACCCAGTACTTC. Amino acid sequence: CASSLVPETQYF. Supplemented by reference TRBV7-9 and TRBJ2-5, the full variable domain reads DTGVSQNPRHKITKRGQNVTFRCDPISEHNRLYWYRQTLGQGPEFLTYFQNEAQLEKSRLLSDRFSAERPKGSFSTLEIQRTEQGDSAMYLCASSLVPETQYFGPGTRLLVL.

The V gene is TRBV29-1, the J gene TRBJ2-7; the match to TRBD1 covers 10 bases. The germline CDR1 and CDR2 sequences are SQVTM and ANQGSEA. The CDR3 is 15 residues long. Trimming took 0 bases from V and 1 from J; bases not matched to a gene: 3. The chain's CDR3 is CSVEEDRGGSYEQYF. The CDR3 bases are TGCAGCGTTGAAGAGGACAGGGGGGGGTCCTACGAGCAGTACTTC.

This chain uses TRBV27 with TRBJ1-1; the D gene is possibly TRBD1 (5 bases). The CDR3 loop spans 14 amino acids. Trimming removed 8 bases at V and 3 bases at J, with 16 bases between. Germline CDR1 and CDR2: MNHEY and SMNVEV (reference sequence). CDR3 coding DNA: TGTGCCAGCTCCTTTACGGGGGGATACACTGAAGCTTTCTTT. Residues: CASSFTGGYTEAFF.

The chain joins TRBV5-6 to TRBJ2-5; 9 bases are shared with TRBD1. The CDR3 has 16 amino acids. The germline V gene has CDR1 SGHDT and CDR2 YYEEEE. After removal of 1 base from V and 5 bases from J, the junction contained 9 bases not matched to a gene. CDR3 amino acids: CASSLLWTGEHETQYF. The CDR3 DNA follows: TGTGCCAGCAGCTTGTTATGGACAGGGGAACACGAGACCCAGTACTTC.